The 25 T cell receptor beta chains below all came from one sample that was sequenced in a study of monozygotic twins with inflammatory bowel disease. TCRdb re-called the 5' RACE reads and gives one entry per CDR3 protein, without DNA. The sample has approximately 330,000 distinct CDR3 sequences. The source material was blood. The source is a human donor with ulcerative colitis or Crohn's disease, or a healthy co-twin of an affected twin (not recorded which).

The V gene is TRBV5-1, the J gene TRBJ2-3. This CDR3 spans 14 amino acids. Germline V CDR1 and CDR2: SGHRS, YFSETQ. The CDR3 sequence is CASSPTADTDTQYF.

The J gene is TRBJ2-5, the V gene TRBV2; TCRdb selects TRBD2, and the lack of DNA leaves this call unchecked. The CDR3 has 15 residues. CDR1 is SNHLY, CDR2 FYNNEI, per germline. CDR3 sequence reads: CASSPNLAVQETQYF.

The CDR3 is CASSYRDRRYEQYF. The chain carries TRBV6-6 and TRBJ2-7; TCRdb outputs TRBD1, but without DNA this stays unchecked. The germline V gene encodes CDR1 MNHNY and CDR2 SVGAGI (reference sequence). The CDR3 extends over 14 amino acids.

Here the CDR3 reads CAISEDSNQPQHF. V gene TRBV10-3 combines with J gene TRBJ1-5. The CDR3 spans 13 residues. Germline CDR1 is ENHRY and CDR2 is SYGVKD.

The CDR3 spells CASSLIFGRMFF. J is TRBJ2-1 and V is TRBV28; TCRdb reports TRBD2, a call that lacks DNA to check it against. Germline V lookup: CDR1 MDHEN, CDR2 SYDVKM. This CDR3 spans 12 amino acids.

The rearrangement links TRBV7-2 to TRBJ2-7; TCRdb picks TRBD1, but there is no DNA to check that call. Germline CDR1 and CDR2: SGHTA and FQGNSA. The CDR3 consists of 15 residues. Here the CDR3 reads CASSETGTAAYEQYF.

The CDR3 sequence: CASRGYGANVLTF. The rearrangement links TRBV27 to TRBJ2-6. This CDR3 contains 13 residues. CDR1 is MNHEY and CDR2 is SMNVEV in the germline V gene (reference sequence).

V is TRBV4-1 and J is TRBJ2-7; TCRdb picks TRBD2, but there is no DNA to check that call. From germline, CDR1 is MGHRA and CDR2 YSYEKL. This CDR3 comprises 15 residues. The CDR3 sequence: CASSLSGTSSYEQYF.

The chain recombines TRBV12-3 or TRBV12-4 with TRBJ2-1; TCRdb proposes TRBD1, but this gene call is untestable without DNA. CDR3 size: 13 residues. The CDR3 reads CASSQQGGNEQFF.

The chain employs TRBV29-1 and TRBJ2-2; the D call of TRBD1 rests on TCRdb alone, since no DNA is present to check it. The CDR3 runs 18 residues. Germline V gives CDR1 SQVTM, CDR2 ANQGSEA. CDR3: CSVEGTYSVTGNTGELFF.

The J gene is TRBJ2-5, the V gene TRBV5-1; TCRdb picks TRBD1, but there is no DNA to check that call. The CDR3 extends over 12 amino acids. Per germline, CDR1 SGHRS and CDR2 YFSETQ. The CDR3: CASSLQEETQYF.

The rearrangement links TRBV5-1 to TRBJ2-1; TCRdb calls TRBD1, which cannot be checked without DNA. The CDR3 extends over 13 amino acids. Germline assignment: CDR1 SGHRS and CDR2 YFSETQ. The CDR3 sequence: CASSLIAGESKFF.

This sequence joins TRBV7-9 and TRBJ2-1. The CDR3 runs to 16 residues. Germline V gene data show CDR1 as SEHNR and CDR2 as FQNEAQ (reference sequence). CDR3 loop: CASSLVLAGVHNEQFF.

The chain carries TRBV19 and TRBJ2-4; TCRdb gives TRBD1 as the D gene, but with no DNA this cannot be confirmed. The CDR3 spans 15 residues. Germline assignment: CDR1 LNHDA and CDR2 SQIVND (reference sequence). CDR3 region: CASSIAPTTKNIQYF. The complete variable domain, with remaining parts taken from reference TRBV19 and TRBJ2-4, reads DGGITQSPKYLFRKEGQNVTLSCEQNLNHDAMYWYRQDPGQGLRLIYYSQIVNDFQKGDIAEGYSVSREKKESFPLTVTSAQKNPTAFYLCASSIAPTTKNIQYFGAGTRLSVL.

The rearrangement uses TRBV20-1 and TRBJ2-7; without DNA, the TCRdb call of TRBD2 cannot be checked. The CDR3 loop spans 13 amino acids. The germline CDR1 and CDR2 sequences are DFQATT and SNEGSKA (reference sequence). CDR3 residues: CSAGRERAVWQYF.

This chain links TRBV20-1 with TRBJ2-6. The V gene's germline CDR1 is DFQATT and CDR2 SNEGSKA (reference sequence). The CDR3 has 14 residues. The CDR3 region is CSARDASGANVLTF.

J is TRBJ2-1 and V is TRBV28; TCRdb calls TRBD1, which cannot be checked without DNA. CDR3 size: 14 residues. Germline lookup yields CDR1 MDHEN and CDR2 SYDVKM. Here the CDR3 reads CASTFTDSYNEQFF.

This rearrangement joins TRBV11-2 to TRBJ1-2; TCRdb's D gene call, TRBD1, goes unchecked for lack of DNA. This CDR3 comprises 16 residues. Germline loops: CDR1 SGHAT, CDR2 FQNNGV. CDR3 sequence reads: CASSALGQRINYGYTF. The full variable domain, completed using reference TRBV11-2 and TRBJ1-2, is EAGVAQSPRYKIIEKRQSVAFWCNPISGHATLYWYQQILGQGPKLLIQFQNNGVVDDSQLPKDRFSAERLKGVDSTLKIQPAKLEDSAVYLCASSALGQRINYGYTFGSGTRLTVV.

The chain links TRBV13 to TRBJ2-4; TCRdb selects TRBD1, and the lack of DNA leaves this call unchecked. This CDR3 contains 13 residues. Germline assignment: CDR1 PRHDT and CDR2 FYEKMQ (reference sequence). The CDR3 loop is CASTRQMKNIQYF. Full variable domain (remainder filled in from reference TRBV13 and TRBJ2-4): AAGVIQSPRHLIKEKRETATLKCYPIPRHDTVYWYQQGPGQDPQFLISFYEKMQSDKGSIPDRFSAQQFSDYHSELNMSSLELGDSALYFCASTRQMKNIQYFGAGTRLSVL.

V and J are TRBV20-1 and TRBJ2-3; TCRdb calls TRBD1, which cannot be checked without DNA. The germline CDR1 and CDR2 sequences are DFQATT and SNEGSKA (reference sequence). The CDR3 has 15 amino acids. The chain's CDR3 is CSILSDRGNTDTQYF.

CDR3 region: CSVATSQETQYF. V is TRBV29-1 and J is TRBJ2-5. Germline loops: CDR1 SQVTM, CDR2 ANQGSEA. CDR3 length: 12 amino acids.

CDR3: CASSQDRDRGYYEQYF. The chain uses TRBV4-1 and TRBJ2-7; TCRdb names TRBD1, which stays unverified in the absence of DNA. The germline gives CDR1 MGHRA, CDR2 YSYEKL. The CDR3 length is 16 residues.

The chain recombines TRBV18 with TRBJ2-7; TCRdb outputs TRBD1, but without DNA this stays unchecked. There are 17 residues in the CDR3. Germline CDR1 reads KGHSH; CDR2 reads LQKENI. CDR3 sequence: CASSERMPGTGPYEQYF.

The chain has TRBV5-1 and TRBJ2-7; TCRdb calls TRBD1, which cannot be checked without DNA. The CDR3 is 16 residues long. The germline V gene has CDR1 SGHRS and CDR2 YFSETQ. The CDR3 here is CASTKGSGVSVYEQYF.

This sequence joins TRBV20-1 and TRBJ2-7; TCRdb calls TRBD2, which cannot be checked without DNA. CDR1 is DFQATT, CDR2 SNEGSKA, per germline (reference sequence). The CDR3 extends over 16 amino acids. CDR3 sequence reads: CSARYRLAGGPHEQYF.